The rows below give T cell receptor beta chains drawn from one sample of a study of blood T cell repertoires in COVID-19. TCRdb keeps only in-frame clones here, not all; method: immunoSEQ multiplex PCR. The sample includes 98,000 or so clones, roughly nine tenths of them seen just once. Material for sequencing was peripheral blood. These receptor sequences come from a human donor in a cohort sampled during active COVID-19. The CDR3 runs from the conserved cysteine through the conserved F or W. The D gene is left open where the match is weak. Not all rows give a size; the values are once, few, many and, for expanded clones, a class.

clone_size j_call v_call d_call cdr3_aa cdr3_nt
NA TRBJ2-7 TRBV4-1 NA CASSQGPGAFEQYF TGCGCCAGCAGCCAAGGCCCCGGAGCATTCGAGCAGTACTTC
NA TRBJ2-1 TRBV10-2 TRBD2 CASTASGEPFYNEQFF TGCGCCAGCACTGCTAGCGGGGAGCCCTTTTACAATGAGCAGTTCTTC
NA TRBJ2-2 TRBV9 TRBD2 CASSDPLATSGTGELFF TGTGCCAGCAGCGACCCACTCGCGACTAGCGGCACCGGGGAGCTGTTTTTT
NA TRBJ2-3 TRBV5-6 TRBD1 CASSAWTGSADTQYF TGTGCCAGCAGCGCCTGGACAGGATCCGCAGATACGCAGTATTTT
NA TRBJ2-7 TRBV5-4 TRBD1 CASSLRQGAYEQYF TGTGCCAGCAGCCTCCGACAGGGGGCCTACGAGCAGTACTTC
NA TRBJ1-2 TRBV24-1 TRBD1 CATSDWRQGAIDGYTF TGTGCCACCAGTGATTGGAGACAGGGGGCGATTGATGGCTACACCTTC
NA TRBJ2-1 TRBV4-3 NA CASSLSENSYNEQFF TGCGCCAGCAGTCTTAGCGAGAACTCCTACAATGAGCAGTTCTTC
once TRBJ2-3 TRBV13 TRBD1 CASSLPGTGTDTQYF TGTGCCAGCAGCCTCCCCGGGACAGGGACAGATACGCAGTATTTT
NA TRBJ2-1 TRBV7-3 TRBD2 CASSLGTTSHNEQFF TGTGCCAGCAGCTTAGGGACTACCTCGCACAATGAGCAGTTCTTC
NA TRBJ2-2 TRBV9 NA CASSGRVLNTGELFF TGTGCCAGCAGCGGCAGGGTCCTGAACACCGGGGAGCTGTTTTTT
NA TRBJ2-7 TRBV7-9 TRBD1 CASSLSGDRADSTYEQYF TGTGCCAGCAGCTTATCCGGGGACAGGGCTGACTCAACCTACGAGCAGTACTTC
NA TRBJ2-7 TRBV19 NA CASSIGGASYEQYF TGTGCCAGTAGTATCGGAGGGGCCTCCTACGAGCAGTACTTC
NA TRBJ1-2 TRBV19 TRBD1 CASSNRGKVPYNYGYTF TGTGCCAGTAGTAACAGGGGGAAGGTCCCGTATAACTATGGCTACACCTTC
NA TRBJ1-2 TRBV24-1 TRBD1 CATSDFPGTGGRYGYTF TGTGCCACCAGTGATTTCCCCGGGACAGGGGGCCGGTATGGCTACACCTTC
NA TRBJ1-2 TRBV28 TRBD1 CASSGTGGRGYTF TGTGCCAGCAGTGGGACAGGGGGCCGGGGCTACACCTTC
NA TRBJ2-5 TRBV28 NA CASSLRPPGLETQYF TGTGCCAGCAGTTTAAGGCCTCCGGGACTAGAGACCCAGTACTTC
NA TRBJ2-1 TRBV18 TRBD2 CASSPRTSIQRGNEQFF TGTGCCAGCTCACCGAGGACTAGCATCCAAAGGGGCAATGAGCAGTTCTTC
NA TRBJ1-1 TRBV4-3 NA CASSPTRGMNTEAFF TGCGCCAGCAGCCCAACTAGGGGGATGAACACTGAAGCTTTCTTT
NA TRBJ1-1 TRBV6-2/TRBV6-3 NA CASSYGAEAFF TGTGCCAGCAGTTATGGAGCTGAAGCTTTCTTT
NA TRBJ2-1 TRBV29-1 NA CSVYNNEQFF TGCAGCGTTTACAACAATGAGCAGTTCTTC
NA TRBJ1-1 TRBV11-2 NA CASSLEGAGTEAFF TGTGCCAGCAGCTTAGAAGGGGCGGGAACTGAAGCTTTCTTT
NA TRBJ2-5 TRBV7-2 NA CASSLYLGGETQYF TGTGCCAGCAGCTTATATCTCGGAGGGGAGACCCAGTACTTC
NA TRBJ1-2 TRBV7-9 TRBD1 CASSYGQGGGYTF TGTGCCAGCAGCTACGGACAGGGGGGTGGCTACACCTTC
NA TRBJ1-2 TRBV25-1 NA CASSNAGIYGYTF TGTGCCAGCAGTAACGCCGGGATCTATGGCTACACCTTC
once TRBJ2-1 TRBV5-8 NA CATLQGGDEYNEQFF TGTGCCACCCTCCAAGGGGGGGACGAATACAATGAGCAGTTCTTC
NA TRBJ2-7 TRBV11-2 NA CASSPSVHEQYF TGTGCCAGCAGCCCCTCCGTCCACGAGCAGTACTTC
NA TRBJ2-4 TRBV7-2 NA CASSPESPLILAKNIQYF TGTGCCAGCAGCCCCGAGTCGCCCTTGATCCTAGCCAAAAACATTCAGTACTTC
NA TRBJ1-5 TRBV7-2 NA CASSLAGITVNQPQHF TGTGCCAGCAGCTTAGCCGGTATAACAGTAAATCAGCCCCAGCATTTT
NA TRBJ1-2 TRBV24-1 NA CATSGGEGAHGYTF TGTGCCACCAGCGGTGGGGAAGGGGCGCATGGCTACACCTTC
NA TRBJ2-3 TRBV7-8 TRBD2 CASSAGETTQYF TGCGCCAGCAGTGCGGGGGAGACTACGCAGTATTTT
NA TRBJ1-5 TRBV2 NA CASSLRTGNQPQHF TGTGCCAGCAGCCTGAGGACAGGCAATCAGCCCCAGCATTTT
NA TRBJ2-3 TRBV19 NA CASRVTDTQYF TGTGCCAGCCGCGTCACAGATACGCAGTATTTT